This TCR beta chain stems from a study of blood T cell repertoires in COVID-19. Whole-study context: The United States, Italy and Spain supplied acute and convalescent COVID-19 samples. Sample material is recorded as cDNA or gDNA derived from T cells, B-cell-depleted T cells, or PBMCs.

The CDR3 consists of 14 residues. V lost 5 bases, J lost 5 bases, and 15 bases lay in between. The V gene's germline CDR1 is SGHTA and CDR2 FQGTGA. Per the original methods: Amplification with reference gene primers provided the estimates of nucleated cell counts. TCRdb's copy holds only in-frame clones and misses some; the assay was immunoSEQ multiplex PCR. The V and J calls and the clone size are those of that table, but D and trimming were determined from the DNA. The table includes roughly 90,000 clones, approximately 80% detected once. The sample comprised peripheral blood. The clonotype comes from a human donor in a cohort sampled during active COVID-19. The chain joins TRBV7-3 to TRBJ2-5, with a tentative D call TRBD2 (5 bases). CDR3 residues: CASSPGTGGETQYF. CDR3 in DNA: TGTGCCAGCAGCCCGGGAACGGGCGGGGAGACCCAGTACTTC.